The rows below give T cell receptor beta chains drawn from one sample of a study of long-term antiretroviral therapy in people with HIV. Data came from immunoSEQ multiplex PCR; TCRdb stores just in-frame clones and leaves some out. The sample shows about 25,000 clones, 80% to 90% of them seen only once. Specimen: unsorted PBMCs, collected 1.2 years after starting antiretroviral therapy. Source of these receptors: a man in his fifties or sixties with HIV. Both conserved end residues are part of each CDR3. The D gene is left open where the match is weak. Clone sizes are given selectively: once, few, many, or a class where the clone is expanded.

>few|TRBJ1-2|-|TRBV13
TGTGCCAGCAGCTTATTTCAGGGGCATGGCTACACCTTC
CASSLFQGHGYTF
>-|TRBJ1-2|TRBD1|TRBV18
TGTGCCAGCTCTCTCTACCGGGACAGGGGCCCTGCTAACTATGGCTACACCTTC
CASSLYRDRGPANYGYTF
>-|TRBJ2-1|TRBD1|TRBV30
TGTGCCTGGAGGGGGATACAGGGGGTTTCCTACAATGAGCAGTTCTTC
CAWRGIQGVSYNEQFF
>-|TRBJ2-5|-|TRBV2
TGTGCCAGCACTTCGGGACCCAAAGGGGAGACCCAGTACTTC
CASTSGPKGETQYF
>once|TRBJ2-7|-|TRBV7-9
TGTGCCAGCAGCCCGTGGTCGGGCTCGCTTCTCTCCTACGAGCAGTACTTC
CASSPWSGSLLSYEQYF
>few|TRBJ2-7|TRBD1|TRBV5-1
TGCGCCAGCAGCCCAACTTTGGCCCAGGGGGCTTCCGAGCAGTACTTC
CASSPTLAQGASEQYF
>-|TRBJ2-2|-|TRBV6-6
TGTGCCAGCAGTTACCACGACGGCGGGACCGGGGAGCTGTTTTTT
CASSYHDGGTGELFF
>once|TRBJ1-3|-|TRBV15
TGTGCCACCCTAATTCTCATCGGGTCTGAACTTTCTGTTGGGATATATTTT
CATLILIGSELSVGIYF
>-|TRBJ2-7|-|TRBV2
TGTGCCAGCACAGGTGCCTACGAGCAGTACTTC
CASTGAYEQYF
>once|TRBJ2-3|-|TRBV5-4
TGTGCCAGCAGCTTCAGAGAAGATACGCAGTATTTT
CASSFREDTQYF
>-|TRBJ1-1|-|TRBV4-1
TGCGCCAGCAGCCGTGGGGTGGAGGACACTGAAGCTTTCTTT
CASSRGVEDTEAFF
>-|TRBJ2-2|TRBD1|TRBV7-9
TGTGCCAGCAGCCTCAGGGGGTCCGGGGAGCTGTTTTTT
CASSLRGSGELFF
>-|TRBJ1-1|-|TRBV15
TGTGCCACCAGCAGAGGGGGGAACACTGAAGCTTTCTTT
CATSRGGNTEAFF
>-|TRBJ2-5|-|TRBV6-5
TGTGCCAGCAGTTACTACCGTTCCGGTGGGGCCCAGTACTTC
CASSYYRSGGAQYF
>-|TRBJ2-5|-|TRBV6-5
TGTGCCAGCAGACAACGGTGGGAAGAGACCCAGTACTTC
CASRQRWEETQYF
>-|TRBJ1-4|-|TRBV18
TGTGCCAGCTCACCATCGCCGGGGGGCGCGAATGAAAAACTGTTTTTT
CASSPSPGGANEKLFF
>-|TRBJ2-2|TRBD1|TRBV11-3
TGTGCCAGCAGCTTGGGGACAGGGAGGTCCGGGGAGCTGTTTTTT
CASSLGTGRSGELFF
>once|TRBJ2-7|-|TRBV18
TGTGCCAGCTCACCACAAGGTCGGGGCGAGCAGTACTTC
CASSPQGRGEQYF
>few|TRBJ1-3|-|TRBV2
TGTGCCAGCAGTGAAAACGGAAACACCATATATTTT
CASSENGNTIYF
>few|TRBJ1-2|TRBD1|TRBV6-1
TGTGCCAGCAGTGTAGGGGGACAGGGAGGAGGCTACACCTTC
CASSVGGQGGGYTF
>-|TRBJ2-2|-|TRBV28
TGTGCCAGCAGTTTAGGGGGTGGTAGCACCGGGGAGCTGTTTTTT
CASSLGGGSTGELFF
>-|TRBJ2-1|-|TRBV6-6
TGTGCCAGCAGTTTAGGACAGTACTCCTACAATGAGCAGTTCTTC
CASSLGQYSYNEQFF
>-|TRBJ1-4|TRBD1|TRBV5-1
TGCGCCAGCAGCGTACAGGGGATACTGTTAACTAATGAAAAACTGTTTTTT
CASSVQGILLTNEKLFF
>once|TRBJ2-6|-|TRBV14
TGTGCCAGCAGTCAGTTATCTGGGGCCAACGTCCTGACTTTC
CASSQLSGANVLTF
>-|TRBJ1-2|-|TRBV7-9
TGTGCCAGCAGCTTAGAAGTGGGAACCTACACCTTC
CASSLEVGTYTF
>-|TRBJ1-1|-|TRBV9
TGTGCCAGCAGCGACCAAACGGGGGGGGCGCGGGCTTTCTTT
CASSDQTGGARAFF
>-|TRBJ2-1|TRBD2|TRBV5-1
TGCGCCAGCAGCTTGGTAGCTAGCGGGGGAAATGAGCAGTTCTTC
CASSLVASGGNEQFF
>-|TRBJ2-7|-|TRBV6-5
TGTGCCAGCAGTTCCGTGGGGGGGGCATCCTACGAGCAGTACTTC
CASSSVGGASYEQYF
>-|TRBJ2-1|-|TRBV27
TGTGCCAGCAGTTCGGGACTTGGTGATGAGCAGTTCTTC
CASSSGLGDEQFF
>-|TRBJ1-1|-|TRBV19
TGTGCCAGTAGTGCGGTGAACACTGAAGCTTTCTTT
CASSAVNTEAFF
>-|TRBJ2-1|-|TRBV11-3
TGTGCCAGCAGCTCTTACCCGACGGATGAGCAGTTCTTC
CASSSYPTDEQFF
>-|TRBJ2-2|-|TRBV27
TGTGCCAGCAGTTTAGGGACCCATTCTACCGGGGAGCTGTTTTTT
CASSLGTHSTGELFF
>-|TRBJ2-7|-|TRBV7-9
TGTGCCAGCAGCTTAACCCTAACCTACGAGCAGTACTTC
CASSLTLTYEQYF
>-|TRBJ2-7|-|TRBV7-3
TGTGCCAGCAGCTCGGGACTGGGACCCTACGAGCAGTACTTC
CASSSGLGPYEQYF
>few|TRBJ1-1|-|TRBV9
TGTGCCAGCAGTTTGGACTCCCTGGGGACTGAAGCTTTCTTT
CASSLDSLGTEAFF
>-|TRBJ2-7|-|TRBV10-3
TGTGCCATCAGGTCAGGGGCAAATTACGAGCAGTACTTC
CAIRSGANYEQYF
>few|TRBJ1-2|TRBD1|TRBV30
TGTGCCTGGTGGACCGGGACAGGGATTTGGGGCTACACCTTC
CAWWTGTGIWGYTF
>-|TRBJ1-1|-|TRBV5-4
TGTGCCAGCAGCCCTTCAGGGGAATGGAACACTGAAGCTTTCTTT
CASSPSGEWNTEAFF
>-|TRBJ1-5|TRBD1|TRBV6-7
TGTGCCAGCAGTTACCGGGACAGGGGTGTCGATCAGCCCCAGCATTTT
CASSYRDRGVDQPQHF
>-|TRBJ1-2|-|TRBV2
TGTGCCAGCAGTGAAAAAGGGGCGGGCGGCTACACCTTC
CASSEKGAGGYTF
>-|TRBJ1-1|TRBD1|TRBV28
TGTGCCAGCAGAAGTCCGAGGGACAGGTCAGTCCTCGCTGAAGCTTTCTTT
CASRSPRDRSVLAEAFF
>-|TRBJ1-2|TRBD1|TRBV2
TGTGCCAGCAGGGAGGGGACAGGGTCTAACTATGGCTACACCTTC
CASREGTGSNYGYTF
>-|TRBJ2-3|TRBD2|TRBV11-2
TGTGCCAGCATCGACGCGGGGGGAACCACAGATACGCAGTATTTT
CASIDAGGTTDTQYF
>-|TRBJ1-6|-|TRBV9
TGTGCCAGCTCCAGGGGATCTAGCTCCTATAATTCACCCCTCCACTTT
CASSRGSSSYNSPLHF
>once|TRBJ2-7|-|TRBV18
TGTGCCAGCCGGTGGGCAGGGGAGCCTTCCTACGAGCAGTACTTC
CASRWAGEPSYEQYF
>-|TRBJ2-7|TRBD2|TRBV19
TGTGCCAGTAGTATCGTCGCGGGGGGAGCCCCTTACGAGCAGTACTTC
CASSIVAGGAPYEQYF
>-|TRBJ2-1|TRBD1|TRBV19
TGTGCCAGTAGTGCTACGACAGGGAATGAGCAGTTCTTC
CASSATTGNEQFF
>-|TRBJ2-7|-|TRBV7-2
TGTGCCAGCAGCCGGACTGGGGAATACGAGCAGTACTTC
CASSRTGEYEQYF
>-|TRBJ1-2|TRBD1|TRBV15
TGTGCCACCAGCAGAGACCGGGACAGGGGGCGAAACTATGGCTACACCTTC
CATSRDRDRGRNYGYTF
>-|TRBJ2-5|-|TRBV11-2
TGTGCCAGCAGCCCGGTCGGTGGGGAGACCCAGTACTTC
CASSPVGGETQYF
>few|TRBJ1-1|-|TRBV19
TGTGCCAGTAGTATGGTAGCTTGGAACACTGAAGCTTTCTTT
CASSMVAWNTEAFF
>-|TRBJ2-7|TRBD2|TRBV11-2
TGTGCCAGCAGCTTATACGGGGGGGGTAGTGTCACGTACTACGAGCAGTACTTC
CASSLYGGGSVTYYEQYF